The 18 T cell receptor beta chains given below trace back to one sample, sequenced in a study of blood T cells in healthy people across ages. A second PCR of roughly 7 to 11 cycles used a sample-barcoded 5' primer and a J-beta primer mix. TCRdb reprocessed the 5' RACE reads via MiXCR and lists one record per CDR3 protein. The sample lists around 710,000 distinct CDR3 sequences, approximately 43% occurring once. Sequenced sample: blood. Every receptor here comes from a woman aged 55-70 years in good health.

The chain carries TRBV12-5 and TRBJ2-3; 9 positions agree with TRBD2. The CDR3 spans 16 residues. With 7 bases clipped from V and 2 bases from J, the junction kept 10 bases outside the gene matches. The V gene's germline CDR1 is LGHNT and CDR2 FRNRAP. The chain's CDR3 is CASAPGAGGHTDTQYF. CDR3 DNA: TGTGCTAGTGCCCCTGGGGCGGGGGGGCACACAGATACGCAGTATTTT.

V gene TRBV28 combines with J gene TRBJ2-7; no definite D call. This CDR3 has 12 amino acids. Trimming shortened V by 1 base and J by 6 bases, and 7 bases separated the two germline ends. The germline V gene encodes CDR1 MDHEN and CDR2 SYDVKM. Written as DNA, the CDR3 is TGTGCCAGCAGTTTATTTGGGGTCGAGCAGTACTTC. It is translated as CASSLFGVEQYF.

This sequence joins TRBV5-5 and TRBJ2-1; TRBD1 is a possible D gene (6 bases). Per germline, CDR1 SGHKS and CDR2 YYEKEE (reference sequence). Trimming stripped 4 bases from V and 6 bases from J, with 17 bases between. The CDR3 consists of 15 residues. The CDR3 reads CASSPGTPRVNEQFF. CDR3 nucleotide sequence: TGTGCCAGCAGCCCCGGGACACCCAGGGTCAATGAGCAGTTCTTC.

The rearrangement links TRBV10-2 to TRBJ1-1; D not resolved. The CDR3 has 14 amino acids. V lost 2 bases and J 2 bases, leaving 9 bases between the germline ends. In germline, CDR1 is WSHSY, CDR2 SAAADI. The CDR3 nucleotides read TGCGCCAGCAGTGAGGTCAGCCTAAACACTGAAGCTTTCTTT. Translating gives CASSEVSLNTEAFF.

At least ten counts were recorded for this clonotype. V usage is TRBV4-3 and J usage is TRBJ2-7, with 9 bases fitting TRBD2. The CDR3 loop spans 15 amino acids. In germline, CDR1 is LGHNA, CDR2 YSLEER. Losses at the gene ends were 1 base for V and 3 bases for J; bases not matched to a gene: 4. The CDR3, as DNA: TGCGCCAGCAGCCAAGTAGCTAGCGGGAACTACGAGCAGTACTTC. Amino acids: CASSQVASGNYEQYF.

The CDR3 region is CASSLYAAGDEQFF. The CDR3 region has the DNA TGTGCCAGCAGTTTATACGCCGCCGGCGATGAGCAGTTCTTC. V gene TRBV28 combines with J gene TRBJ2-1; no clear D. CDR3 length: 14 amino acids. CDR1 and CDR2 from the germline V gene are MDHEN and SYDVKM. The ends were cut back, 1 base at V and 8 bases at J, with 12 bases in the middle. The whole variable domain, remainder taken from reference TRBV28 and TRBJ2-1, is DVKVTQSSRYLVKRTGEKVFLECVQDMDHENMFWYRQDPGLGLRLIYFSYDVKMKEKGDIPEGYSVSREKKERFSLILESASTNQTSMYLCASSLYAAGDEQFFGPGTRLTVL.

The sample holds a few counts of this clonotype. This rearrangement joins TRBV7-9 to TRBJ2-5; D possibly corresponds to TRBD1 (5 bases). The CDR3 has 14 residues. Per the germline V gene, CDR1 is SEHNR and CDR2 is FQNEAQ (reference sequence). V lost 5 bases, J lost 2 bases, and 12 bases lay in between. CDR3 loop: CASSPGKYQETQYF. The DNA of the CDR3 is TGTGCCAGCAGCCCAGGGAAGTATCAAGAGACCCAGTACTTC.

This clonotype has just one count. The chain recombines TRBV7-9 with TRBJ2-5; TRBD1 is a possible D gene (5 bases). The J call may be in error: the DNA end matches TRBJ2-7 better. Germline assignment: CDR1 SEHNR and CDR2 FQNEAQ (reference sequence). This CDR3 has 13 residues. The CDR3 DNA reads as TGTGCCAGCAGCTTAAATAGGGGCGGCGAGCAGTACTTC. Encoded protein: CASSLNRGGEQYF.

J is TRBJ2-7 and V is TRBV9; D may be TRBD1 or TRBD2 (5 bases each). Germline V gene lookup returns CDR1 SGDLS and CDR2 YYNGEE. V was shortened by 2 bases and J by 2 bases, with 17 bases between the two germline ends. The CDR3 has 16 amino acids. The CDR3 loop reads CASSVKFLGTAYEQYF. CDR3 DNA: TGTGCCAGCAGCGTTAAGTTTCTGGGGACGGCCTACGAGCAGTACTTC.

Turning to this clonotype: One end of the junction is discordant with germline, which a read error may explain. The J gene is TRBJ1-1, the V gene TRBV28; D gene uncertain. The CDR3 contains 12 residues. In germline, CDR1 is MDHEN, CDR2 SYDVKM. CDR3 sequence: CASSLVGTKAFF. The CDR3 coding sequence is TGTGCCAGCAGTTTAGTAGGCACTAAAGCTTTCTTT.

V gene TRBV6-6 combines with J gene TRBJ1-5; D unresolved. The germline V gene encodes CDR1 MNHNY and CDR2 SVGAGI (reference sequence). The length of the CDR3 is 14 residues. V was clipped by 10 bases and J by 1 base, with 14 bases between them. The CDR3 sequence: CATHPGRSNQPQHF. DNA of the CDR3: TGTGCCACCCATCCCGGCAGGAGCAATCAGCCCCAGCATTTT.

On this clonotype: The junction shows a germline mismatch at one end, possibly a read error. The chain recombines TRBV18 with TRBJ1-1; TRBD1 is a possible D gene (5 bases). The V gene's germline CDR1 is KGHSH and CDR2 LQKENI. The CDR3 is made up of 15 amino acids. The CDR3 nucleotides read TGTGCCAGCTCGCCGGGGGGAGACGGGAACTCTGAAGCTTTCTTT. Protein product: CASSPGGDGNSEAFF.

This chain connects TRBV3-1 to TRBJ1-6, with 7 positions matching TRBD1. Germline V gene lookup returns CDR1 LGHDT and CDR2 YNNKEL (reference sequence). V shed 4 bases, J shed 5 bases, and the junction held 5 bases outside the gene matches. This CDR3 is 15 amino acids long. This CDR3 is CASSPYTGDNSPLHF. The CDR3 nucleotides are TGTGCCAGCAGCCCATATACAGGGGATAATTCACCCCTCCACTTT.

This sequence joins TRBV7-9 and TRBJ2-5; tentative D call: TRBD2 (6 bases). Trimming shortened V by 0 bases and J by 7 bases, and 12 bases separated the two germline ends. The CDR3 loop spans 14 amino acids. Germline loops: CDR1 SEHNR, CDR2 FQNEAQ (reference sequence). CDR3 sequence reads: CASSLAPGVGTQYF. The DNA of the CDR3 is TGTGCCAGCAGCTTAGCGCCGGGGGTGGGGACCCAGTACTTC.

As for this clonotype: It may be a read error: a sequence one base away is much more abundant. The chain uses TRBV7-3 and TRBJ2-5; D might be TRBD2 (6 bases). Trimming shortened V by 0 bases and J by 11 bases, and 19 bases separated the two germline ends. Germline V gene lookup returns CDR1 SGHTA and CDR2 FQGTGA. This CDR3 has 15 amino acids. CDR3 DNA: TGTGCCAGCAGCTTAACGGTAGCGGTTGACAATGAGCAGTACTTC. As protein: CASSLTVAVDNEQYF.

This clonotype was counted between two and nine times. The rearrangement links TRBV30 to TRBJ2-5; D remains ambiguous. The J call may be faulty, since TRBJ2-7 better matches the DNA end. The germline CDR1 and CDR2 sequences are GTSNPN and SVGIG (reference sequence). This CDR3 contains 11 residues. CDR3 coding DNA: TGTGCCTGGAGTCCCGGCAACGAGCAGTACTTC. Amino acid sequence: CAWSPGNEQYF.

In this sample, this clonotype turned up many times. The chain employs TRBV7-3 and TRBJ2-1; TRBD2 aligns across 11 bases. CDR3 length: 14 amino acids. The junction had 5 bases not matched to a gene; V was cut back by 5 bases and J by 8 bases. Germline assignment: CDR1 SGHTA and CDR2 FQGTGA. DNA of the CDR3: TGTGCCAGCAGCCCCCTAGCGGGGGGCGATGAGCAGTTCTTC. Amino acid sequence: CASSPLAGGDEQFF.

Details on this clonotype: The junction and the germline gene differ at one end; a read error may be behind it. The rearrangement joins TRBV2 to TRBJ2-5; 16 nucleotides agree with TRBD2. The length of the CDR3 is 19 residues. The germline CDR1 and CDR2 sequences are SNHLY and FYNNEI. CDR3 region: CTSSAGLAGGLILEETQYF. DNA of the CDR3: TGTACCAGCAGTGCGGGACTAGCGGGGGGGCTGATCCTCGAAGAGACCCAGTACTTC.